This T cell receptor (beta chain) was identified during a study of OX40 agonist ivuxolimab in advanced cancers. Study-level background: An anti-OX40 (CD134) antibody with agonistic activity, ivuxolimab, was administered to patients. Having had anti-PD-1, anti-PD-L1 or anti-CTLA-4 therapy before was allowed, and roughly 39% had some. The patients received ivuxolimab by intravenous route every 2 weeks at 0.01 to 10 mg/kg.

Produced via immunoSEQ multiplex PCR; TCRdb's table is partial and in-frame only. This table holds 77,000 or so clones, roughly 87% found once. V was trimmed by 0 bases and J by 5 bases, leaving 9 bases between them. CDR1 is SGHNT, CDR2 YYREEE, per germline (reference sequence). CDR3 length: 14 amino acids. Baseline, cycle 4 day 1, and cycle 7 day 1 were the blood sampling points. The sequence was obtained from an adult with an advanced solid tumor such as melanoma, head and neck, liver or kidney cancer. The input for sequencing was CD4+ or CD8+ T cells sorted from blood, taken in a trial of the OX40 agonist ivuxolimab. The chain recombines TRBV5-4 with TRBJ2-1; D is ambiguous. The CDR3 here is CASSLGGPNNEQFF. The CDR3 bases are TGTGCCAGCAGCTTGGGGGGTCCGAACAATGAGCAGTTCTTC.